This T cell receptor beta chain was sequenced for a study of cytomegalovirus exposure and HLA in healthy donors. Overall study results and limits: There were some public TCRs occurring in many donors, but most TCR sequences were rare.

Primers for the PCR totalled 60 Vbeta and 13 Jbeta. Method: immunoSEQ multiplex PCR; TCRdb's copy keeps in-frame clones and lacks some. This table holds 180,000 or so clones, roughly 88% found once. Concerning this clone itself: Its antigen is currently unknown.

V lost 5 bases and J 2 bases, leaving 10 bases between the germline ends. Germline V gene sequence: CDR1 SEHNR, CDR2 FQNEAQ (reference sequence). The CDR3 spans 14 residues. The TCR sequence derives from a man younger than 30 in good health and CMV-seropositive. J is TRBJ1-5 and V is TRBV7-9; D is uncertain. Source material: PBMCs. CDR3 residues: CASSPPSGNQPQHF. The CDR3 DNA follows: TGTGCCAGCAGCCCCCCCAGCGGCAATCAGCCCCAGCATTTT.